The next 4 T cell receptor beta chains were all read from a single sample in a study of blood T cells in healthy people across ages. Together with a sample-barcoded 5' primer, a J-beta primer mix was included in a second PCR lasting about 6 to 11 cycles. TCRdb reanalysed the 5' RACE reads using MiXCR and keeps one entry per CDR3 protein. The sample yields about 1.1 million distinct CDR3 sequences, approximately 38% seen once. Sequences were obtained from blood. The receptor set was obtained from a man between 18 and 29 years old in good health.

This clonotype has a handful of counts. The V gene is TRBV7-9, the J gene TRBJ2-1; no clear D. The CDR3 totals 14 residues. Per the germline V gene, CDR1 is SEHNR and CDR2 is FQNEAQ (reference sequence). Trimming cost V 7 bases and J 1 base, with 11 bases left between them. Here the CDR3 reads CASTDLPSYNEQFF. The CDR3 nucleotides are TGTGCCAGCACAGACTTGCCGTCCTACAATGAGCAGTTCTTC. Full variable domain (remainder filled in from reference TRBV7-9 and TRBJ2-1): DTGVSQNPRHKITKRGQNVTFRCDPISEHNRLYWYRQTLGQGPEFLTYFQNEAQLEKSRLLSDRFSAERPKGSFSTLEIQRTEQGDSAMYLCASTDLPSYNEQFFGPGTRLTVL.

V usage is TRBV7-2 and J usage is TRBJ2-3, with D unresolved. With 5 bases removed from V and 2 bases from J, the gap between germline ends came to 8 bases. There are 13 residues in the CDR3. The germline CDR1 and CDR2 sequences are SGHTA and FQGNSA. The CDR3, as DNA: TGTGCCAGCAGCGTGTACAACACAGATACGCAGTATTTT. Encoded protein: CASSVYNTDTQYF. Filled out from reference TRBV7-2 and TRBJ2-3, the complete variable domain reads GAGVSQSPSNKVTEKGKDVELRCDPISGHTALYWYRQSLGQGLEFLIYFQGNSAPDKSGLPSDRFSAERTGGSVSTLTIQRTQQEDSAVYLCASSVYNTDTQYFGPGTRLTVL.

The chain carries TRBV27 and TRBJ1-5; 8 nucleotides align to TRBD1. Germline-derived CDR1 and CDR2 are MNHEY and SMNVEV (reference sequence). Losses at the gene ends were 3 bases for V and 5 bases for J; bases not matched to a gene: 0. This CDR3 has 13 residues. The CDR3, as DNA: TGTGCCAGCAGTTTCAGGGGGCATCAGCCCCAGCATTTT. Its translation is CASSFRGHQPQHF.

V is TRBV25-1 and J is TRBJ1-1, with unresolved D. CDR1 and CDR2 from the germline V gene are MGHDK and SYGVNS. The V end lost 2 bases, the J end lost 4 bases, and 14 bases lay between the germline ends. The CDR3 extends over 15 amino acids. This CDR3 is CASSERIGLATEAFF. DNA for the CDR3: TGTGCCAGCAGTGAACGGATAGGGCTCGCCACTGAAGCTTTCTTT. Based on the CDR3 plus reference TRBV25-1 and TRBJ1-1, the full variable domain is EADIYQTPRYLVIGTGKKITLECSQTMGHDKMYWYQQDPGMELHLIHYSYGVNSTEKGDLSSESTVSRIRTEHFPLTLESARPSHTSQYLCASSERIGLATEAFFGQGTRLTVV.